The 13 T cell receptor beta chains below all came from one sample that was sequenced in a study of blood T cell repertoires in COVID-19. TCRdb keeps only in-frame clones here, not all; method: immunoSEQ multiplex PCR. Of 150,000 to 200,000 clones listed, approximately 90% were seen once; the top ten hold less than 5.5%. Sequenced: peripheral blood. All receptors come from a human donor in a cohort sampled during active COVID-19.

The chain couples TRBV4-1 to TRBJ1-4; weak D call: TRBD1 (5 bases). The CDR3 spans 16 residues. V lost 4 bases and J lost 0, with 12 bases in between. CDR1 and CDR2 (germline): MGHRA, YSYEKL. The CDR3 loop reads CASSRGDGATNEKLFF. The DNA for the CDR3 is TGCGCCAGCAGCCGCGGGGACGGTGCAACTAATGAAAAACTGTTTTTT.

The chain has TRBV6-6 and TRBJ2-3; 8 nucleotides line up with TRBD1. V trimming: 6 bases; J trimming: 3 bases; junction bases outside the gene matches: 2. CDR1 MNHNY and CDR2 SVGAGI come from the germline V gene (reference sequence). The CDR3 sequence is 13 residues long. The DNA for the CDR3 is TGTGCCAGCAGAGGACAGGGAACAGATACGCAGTATTTT. It is translated as CASRGQGTDTQYF.

For the CDR3, the DNA is TGTGCCAGCAGTGAAGTCACAGGGCTGGGAAACACCATATATTTT. It translates to CASSEVTGLGNTIYF. V gene TRBV6-1 combines with J gene TRBJ1-3; perhaps TRBD1 as D (6 bases). This CDR3 is built from 15 residues. Trimming left V 1 base short and J 4 bases short, with 11 bases between. Germline assignment: CDR1 MNHNS and CDR2 SASEGT.

This clone has a handful of counts. The V gene is TRBV7-9, the J gene TRBJ2-7; TRBD2 matches 10 bases. The CDR3 length is 17 residues. Germline V gives CDR1 SEHNR, CDR2 FQNEAQ (reference sequence). The V segment lost 0 bases and the J segment 2 bases; nucleotides outside the gene matches: 7. The CDR3 region has the DNA TGTGCCAGCAGCTTAGCAGCGAGCGGGAGGGCCGCCTACGAGCAGTACTTC. It encodes CASSLAASGRAAYEQYF. Full variable domain (remainder filled in from reference TRBV7-9 and TRBJ2-7): DTGVSQNPRHKITKRGQNVTFRCDPISEHNRLYWYRQTLGQGPEFLTYFQNEAQLEKSRLLSDRFSAERPKGSFSTLEIQRTEQGDSAMYLCASSLAASGRAAYEQYFGPGTRLTVT.

The CDR3 region has the DNA TGTGCCAGTAATCCGACAGGGATCAATGAAAAACTGTTTTTT. This encodes CASNPTGINEKLFF. This chain joins TRBV19 and TRBJ1-4; 7 nucleotides agree with TRBD1. The trim removed 7 bases at V and 5 bases at J, leaving 7 bases unmatched. The CDR3 has 14 residues. CDR1 LNHDA and CDR2 SQIVND come from the germline V gene (reference sequence).

V and J are TRBV15 and TRBJ2-3; D is perhaps TRBD1 (6 bases). V lost 3 bases and J lost 4, with 14 bases in between. The CDR3 sequence is 15 residues long. Germline V gene sequence: CDR1 LNHNV, CDR2 YYDKDF (reference sequence). CDR3 protein: CATSRQGNIADTQYF. The CDR3 bases are TGTGCCACCAGCAGGCAGGGGAATATTGCAGATACGCAGTATTTT.

V is TRBV6-2 or TRBV6-3 and J is TRBJ2-7; 9 bases are a match to TRBD2. Per germline, CDR1 MNHEY and CDR2 SVGEGT. The CDR3 is made up of 16 amino acids. V shed 5 bases and J 6 bases; nucleotides not matched to a gene: 14. CDR3 in amino acids: CASSGTASGASGEQYF. CDR3 coding DNA: TGTGCCAGCAGTGGGACGGCTAGCGGGGCCTCGGGCGAGCAGTACTTC.

The sample holds a few counts of this clone. This sequence joins TRBV19 and TRBJ2-2; a weak D match, TRBD2 (7 bases). From germline, CDR1 is LNHDA and CDR2 SQIVND (reference sequence). V lost 6 bases, J lost 2 bases, and 13 bases lay in between. This CDR3 region has 15 residues. The CDR3 loop is CASSLSGTNTGELFF. DNA of the CDR3: TGTGCCAGTAGCTTAAGCGGGACAAACACCGGGGAGCTGTTTTTT.

V is TRBV3-1 (or the pseudogene TRBV3-2) and J is TRBJ1-6; D is unresolved. CDR1 and CDR2 (germline): LGHDT, YNNKEL (reference sequence). Trimming cost V 0 bases and J 10 bases, with 7 bases left between them. CDR3 size: 13 residues. CDR3 sequence (DNA): TGTGCCAGCAGCCAAGAGAGCTCCTCACCCCTCCACTTT. As protein: CASSQESSSPLHF.

V gene TRBV30 combines with J gene TRBJ2-3, with a tentative D call TRBD1 (6 bases). V lost 2 bases and J 4 bases, leaving 16 bases between the germline ends. Per the germline V gene, CDR1 is GTSNPN and CDR2 is SVGIG (reference sequence). The CDR3 has 15 amino acids. The CDR3 DNA reads as TGTGCCTGGAGTAGGACGGGAAAGGGGGCAGATACGCAGTATTTT. Amino acid sequence: CAWSRTGKGADTQYF.

This clone was detected only a few times. The V and J genes are TRBV2 and TRBJ1-3; D remains ambiguous. Germline CDR1 SNHLY, CDR2 FYNNEI. The CDR3 length is 14 residues. V was pared by 10 bases and J by 0 bases, with 13 bases between. The CDR3 is CATSTDYSGNTIYF. Written as DNA, the CDR3 is TGTGCCACTTCCACTGACTACTCTGGAAACACCATATATTTT.

The V and J genes are TRBV12-3 or TRBV12-4 and TRBJ1-2, with unresolved D. This CDR3 region has 12 residues. V lost 4 bases and J lost 3, with 6 bases in between. In nucleotides, the CDR3 is TGTGCCAGCAGTTACGGTGACTATGGCTACACCTTC. This sequence encodes CASSYGDYGYTF.

Regarding this clone: In the same sample, other DNA sequences code for this CDR3. V gene TRBV5-1 combines with J gene TRBJ2-1, with 9 bases that match TRBD1. This CDR3 spans 15 amino acids. After removal of 4 bases from V and 3 bases from J, the junction contained 5 bases not matched to a gene. Germline loops: CDR1 SGHRS, CDR2 YFSETQ. CDR3 amino acids: CASSLWGQGYNEQFF. The CDR3 bases are TGCGCCAGCAGCCTATGGGGACAGGGCTACAATGAGCAGTTCTTC.